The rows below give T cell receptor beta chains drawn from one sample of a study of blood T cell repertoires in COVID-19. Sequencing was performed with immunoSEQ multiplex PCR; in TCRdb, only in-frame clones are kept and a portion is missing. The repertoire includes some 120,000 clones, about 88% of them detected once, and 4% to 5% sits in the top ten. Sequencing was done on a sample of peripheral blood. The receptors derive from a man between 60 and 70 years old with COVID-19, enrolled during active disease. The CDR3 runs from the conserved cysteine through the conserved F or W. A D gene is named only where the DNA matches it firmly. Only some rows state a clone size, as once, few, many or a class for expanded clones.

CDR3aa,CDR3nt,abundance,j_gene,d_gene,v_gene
CASSPRDTKRSQPQHF,TGTGCCAGCAGCCCTCGGGACACCAAGAGGAGTCAGCCCCAGCATTTT,once,TRBJ1-5,.,TRBV6-2/TRBV6-3
CASSQARLAGGEQFF,TGTGCCAGCAGCCAAGCGAGACTAGCGGGAGGTGAGCAGTTCTTC,.,TRBJ2-1,TRBD2,TRBV3-1/TRBV3-2
CASSPGTALLAAYTF,TGTGCCAGCAGCCCCGGGACAGCTCTTCTGGCGGCCTACACCTTC,.,TRBJ1-2,TRBD1,TRBV2
CASSVSSYNSPLHF,TGTGCCAGCAGCGTGAGCTCCTATAATTCACCCCTCCACTTT,.,TRBJ1-6,.,TRBV3-1/TRBV3-2
CASRVEGINSPLHF,TGTGCCAGCAGGGTTGAGGGTATTAATTCACCCCTCCACTTT,.,TRBJ1-6,.,TRBV2
CASSSHKKRNEQFF,TGTGCCAGCAGCTCTCACAAAAAGCGGAATGAGCAGTTCTTC,few,TRBJ2-1,.,TRBV11-3
CASSLAGDRALSPLHF,TGCGCCAGCAGCTTGGCCGGAGACAGGGCGCTTTCACCCCTCCACTTT,.,TRBJ1-6,TRBD1,TRBV5-1
CASTRQGAGQPQHF,TGTGCCAGCACTCGACAGGGGGCAGGTCAGCCCCAGCATTTT,.,TRBJ1-5,TRBD1,TRBV6-5
CASSWTASNQPQHF,TGTGCCAGCAGCTGGACAGCGAGCAATCAGCCCCAGCATTTT,.,TRBJ1-5,.,TRBV5-5
CASSLTDRAEQYF,TGTGCCAGCAGCTTAACCGACAGGGCCGAGCAGTACTTC,.,TRBJ2-7,TRBD1,TRBV7-8
CASSPTSGQGRDTQYF,TGCGCCAGCAGCCCGACTAGCGGGCAAGGGAGAGATACGCAGTATTTT,.,TRBJ2-3,TRBD2,TRBV5-1
CASSFWTGLSNQPQHF,TGTGCCAGCAGTTTCTGGACAGGGCTAAGCAATCAGCCCCAGCATTTT,.,TRBJ1-5,TRBD1,TRBV28
CASTRRRGSGYTF,TGTGCCAGCACCCGAAGGAGGGGAAGTGGCTACACCTTC,.,TRBJ1-2,.,TRBV5-6
CASSFYTSGRGTDTQYF,TGTGCCAGCAGTTTTTATACTAGCGGGAGGGGAACAGATACGCAGTATTTT,.,TRBJ2-3,TRBD2,TRBV27
CASTPDREFGYTF,TGTGCCAGCACGCCAGACAGGGAGTTTGGCTACACCTTC,.,TRBJ1-2,TRBD1,TRBV18
CASSESPYEQYF,TGCGCCAGCAGTGAGAGCCCCTACGAGCAGTACTTC,.,TRBJ2-7,.,TRBV10-2
CASSLRTVDSSYEQYF,TGTGCCAGCAGCTTGCGGACAGTTGACAGCTCCTACGAGCAGTACTTC,.,TRBJ2-7,.,TRBV5-8
CASSPSGGGELFF,TGCGCCAGCAGCCCCTCGGGGGGCGGGGAGCTGTTTTTT,.,TRBJ2-2,TRBD2,TRBV10-1